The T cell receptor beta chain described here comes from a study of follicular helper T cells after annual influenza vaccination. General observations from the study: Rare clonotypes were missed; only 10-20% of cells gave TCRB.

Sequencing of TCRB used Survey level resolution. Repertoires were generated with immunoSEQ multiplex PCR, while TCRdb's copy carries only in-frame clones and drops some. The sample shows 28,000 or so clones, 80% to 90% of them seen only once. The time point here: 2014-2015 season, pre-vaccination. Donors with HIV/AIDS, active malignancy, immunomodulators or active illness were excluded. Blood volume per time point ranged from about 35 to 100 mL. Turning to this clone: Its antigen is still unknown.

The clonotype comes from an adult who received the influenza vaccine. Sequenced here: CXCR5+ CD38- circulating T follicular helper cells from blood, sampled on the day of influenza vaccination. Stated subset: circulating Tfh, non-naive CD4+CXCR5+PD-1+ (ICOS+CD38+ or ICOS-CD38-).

DNA of the CDR3: TGTGCCAGGGGAGGAGGGCAGAGTGGTGAAGCTTTCTTT. Translating gives CARGGGQSGEAFF. V usage is TRBV9 and J usage is TRBJ1-1, with D unclear. The ends were cut back, 8 bases at V and 7 bases at J, with 18 bases in the middle. This CDR3 has 13 amino acids. Germline V lookup: CDR1 SGDLS, CDR2 YYNGEE. The whole variable domain, filled in from reference TRBV9 and TRBJ1-1, reads DSGVTQTPKHLITATGQRVTLRCSPRSGDLSVYWYQQSLDQGLQFLIQYYNGEERAKGNILERFSAQQFPDLHSELNLSSLELGDSALYFCARGGGQSGEAFFGQGTRLTVV.